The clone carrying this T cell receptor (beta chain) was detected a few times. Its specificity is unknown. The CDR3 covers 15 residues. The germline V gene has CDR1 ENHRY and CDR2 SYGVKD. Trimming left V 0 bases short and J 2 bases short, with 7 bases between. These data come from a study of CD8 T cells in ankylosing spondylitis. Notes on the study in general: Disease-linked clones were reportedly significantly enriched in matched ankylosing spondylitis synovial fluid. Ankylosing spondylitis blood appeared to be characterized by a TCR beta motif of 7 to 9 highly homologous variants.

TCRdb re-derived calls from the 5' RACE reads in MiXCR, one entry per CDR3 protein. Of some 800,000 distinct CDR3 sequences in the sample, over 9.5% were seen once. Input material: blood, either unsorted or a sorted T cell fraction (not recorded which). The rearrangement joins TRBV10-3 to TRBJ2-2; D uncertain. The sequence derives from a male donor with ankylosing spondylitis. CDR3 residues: CAISESPRNTGELFF. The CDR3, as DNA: TGTGCCATCAGTGAGTCCCCCCGTAACACCGGGGAGCTGTTTTTT.